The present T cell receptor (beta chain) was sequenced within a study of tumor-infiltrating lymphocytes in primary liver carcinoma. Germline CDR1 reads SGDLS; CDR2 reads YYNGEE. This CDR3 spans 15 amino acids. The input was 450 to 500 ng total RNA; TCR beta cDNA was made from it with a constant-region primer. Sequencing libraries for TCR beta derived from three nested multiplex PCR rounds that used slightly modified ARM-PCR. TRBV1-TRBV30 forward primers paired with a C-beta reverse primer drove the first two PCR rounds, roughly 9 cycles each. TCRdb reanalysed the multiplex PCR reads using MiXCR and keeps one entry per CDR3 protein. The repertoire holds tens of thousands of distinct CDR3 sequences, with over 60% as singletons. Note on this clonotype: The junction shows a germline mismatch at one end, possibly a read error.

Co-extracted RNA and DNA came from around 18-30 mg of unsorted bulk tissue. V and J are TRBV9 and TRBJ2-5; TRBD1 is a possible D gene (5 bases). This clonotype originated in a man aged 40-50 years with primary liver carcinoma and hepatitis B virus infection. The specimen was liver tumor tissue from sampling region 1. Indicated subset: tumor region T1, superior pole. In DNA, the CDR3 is TGTGCCAGCGGCGTAGACCCAGGGTACGGTGAGACCCAGTACTTC. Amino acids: CASGVDPGYGETQYF. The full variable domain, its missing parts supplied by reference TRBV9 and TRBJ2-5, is DSGVTQTPKHLITATGQRVTLRCSPRSGDLSVYWYQQSLDQGLQFLIQYYNGEERAKGNILERFSAQQFPDLHSELNLSSLELGDSALYFCASGVDPGYGETQYFGPGTRLLVL.